A single T cell receptor (beta chain) is shown here with its context. Its matching antigen is unknown. This entry is derived from a study of OX40 agonist ivuxolimab in advanced cancers. The overall study: Partial responses were seen in three patients, one with hepatocellular carcinoma and two with cutaneous melanoma.

Repertoires were generated with immunoSEQ multiplex PCR, while TCRdb's copy carries only in-frame clones and drops some. The sample lists over 50,000 clones, about 90% occurring once. CDR3 length: 14 amino acids. Germline V CDR1 and CDR2: KGHSY, FQNENV. Deletions cut 2 bases from V and 7 bases from J, with 14 bases between. Study-level findings and limits: Partial responders treated at 0.1-3.0 mg/kg exhibited clonal expansion among the lowest measured.

This receptor was taken from an adult with an advanced solid tumor such as melanoma, head and neck, liver or kidney cancer. This chain connects TRBV16 to TRBJ1-2; TRBD1 is a possible D gene (5 bases). This material consisted of CD4+ or CD8+ T cells sorted from blood, taken in a trial of the OX40 agonist ivuxolimab. The CDR3 DNA reads as TGTGCCAGCAGCCAAGACCCGACTAGGGGTGGCTACACCTTC. This codes for CASSQDPTRGGYTF.